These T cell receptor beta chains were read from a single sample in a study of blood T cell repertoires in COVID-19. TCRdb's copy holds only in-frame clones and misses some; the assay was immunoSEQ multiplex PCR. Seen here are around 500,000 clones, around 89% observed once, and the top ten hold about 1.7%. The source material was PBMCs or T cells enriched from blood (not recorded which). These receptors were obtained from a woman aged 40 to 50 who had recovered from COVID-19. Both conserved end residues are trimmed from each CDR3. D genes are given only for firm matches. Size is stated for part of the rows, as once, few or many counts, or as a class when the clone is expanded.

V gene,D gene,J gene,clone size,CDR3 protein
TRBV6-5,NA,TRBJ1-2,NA,ATAGQNDYGYT
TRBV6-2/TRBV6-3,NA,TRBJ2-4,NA,ASSRGPKEAKNIQY
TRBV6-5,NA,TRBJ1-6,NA,ASRAGTLYNSPLH
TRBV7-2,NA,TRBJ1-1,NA,ASSLAAGEGSVAF
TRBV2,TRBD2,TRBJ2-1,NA,ASSAWAGGPNEQF
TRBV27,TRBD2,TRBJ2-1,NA,ASSPSPLAESSYNEQF
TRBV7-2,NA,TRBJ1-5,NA,ASSLVAGGPQH
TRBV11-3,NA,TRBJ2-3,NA,ASSLGWRGPGNTQY
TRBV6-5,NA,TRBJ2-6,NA,ASSDSGPGANVLT
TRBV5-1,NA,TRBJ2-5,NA,ASSLGRGQSETQY
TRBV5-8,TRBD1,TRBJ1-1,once,ASSFGTGTNTEAF
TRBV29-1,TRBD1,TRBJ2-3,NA,SVEDRGRTDTQY
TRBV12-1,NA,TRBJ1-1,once,ARAREAF
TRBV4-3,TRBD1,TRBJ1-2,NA,ASSPQGQIGNGYT
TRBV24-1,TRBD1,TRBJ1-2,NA,ATSVGTGVGYT
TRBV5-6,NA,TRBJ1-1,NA,ASSLRSANEAF
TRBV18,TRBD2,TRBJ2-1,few,ASSPGLEVLDEQF
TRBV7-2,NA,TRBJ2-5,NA,ASSFTGTSRETQY
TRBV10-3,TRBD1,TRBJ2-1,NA,AIVQGRGYNEQF
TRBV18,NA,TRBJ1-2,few,ASSPPSGSGYT
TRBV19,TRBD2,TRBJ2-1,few,ASSITSGRSYNEQF
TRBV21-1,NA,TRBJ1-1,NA,ASKPFNREEETEAF
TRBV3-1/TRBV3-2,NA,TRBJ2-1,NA,ASSQVRSEQF
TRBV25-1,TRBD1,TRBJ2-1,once,ASSELTGKNEQF
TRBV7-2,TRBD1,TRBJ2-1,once,ASSPGQGRDEQF
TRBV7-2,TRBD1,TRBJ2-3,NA,ASSLHPTTTGGQY
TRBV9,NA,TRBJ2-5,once,ASSPSSVQETQY
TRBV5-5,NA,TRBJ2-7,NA,ASSLAQNSNYEQY
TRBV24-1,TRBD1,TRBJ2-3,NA,ATSAPDRAITDTQY
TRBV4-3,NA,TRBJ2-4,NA,ASSQDFARGNIQY
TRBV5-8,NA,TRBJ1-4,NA,ASSAAGVDAKKLF
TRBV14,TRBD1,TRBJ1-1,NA,ASSQVGTANTEAF
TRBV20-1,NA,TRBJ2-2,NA,SASPRNTGELF
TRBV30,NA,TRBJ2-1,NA,AWSRLSGYNEQF
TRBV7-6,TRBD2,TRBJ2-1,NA,ASSFAGGPNNEQF
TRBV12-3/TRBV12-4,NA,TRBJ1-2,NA,ASSPIGGVGYT
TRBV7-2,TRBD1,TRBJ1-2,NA,ASSLHLGSGGLSGYGYT
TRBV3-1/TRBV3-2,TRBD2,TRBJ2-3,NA,ASSSPPGGPTDTQY
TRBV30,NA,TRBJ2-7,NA,AWSPVGAGEQY
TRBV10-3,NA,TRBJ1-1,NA,AIIGEGRGTEAF
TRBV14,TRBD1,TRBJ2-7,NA,ASSQGTGNEQY